The 8 T cell receptor beta chains in this list originate from one sample, sequenced in a study of type 1 regulatory T cells. TCRdb recomputed calls from the reads with MiXCR, one row per CDR3 protein. The table lists 25,000 or so distinct CDR3 sequences, roughly two thirds of them singletons. For these TCRs, the target antigens are not known. The sample comprised cultured T cells, either the whole culture or a sorted T cell fraction (not recorded which). The subset: Tr1-enriched cell product generated in vitro against host alloantigens. The receptor source for this set is a human donor in good health.

This rearrangement joins TRBV5-1 to TRBJ2-2; D uncertain. The V end lost 2 bases, the J end lost 0 bases, and 14 bases lay between the germline ends. From germline, CDR1 is SGHRS and CDR2 YFSETQ. The length of the CDR3 is 17 residues. This chain's CDR3 is CASSLRAVRTNTGELFF. DNA for the CDR3: TGCGCCAGCAGCTTACGGGCGGTCAGGACGAACACCGGGGAGCTGTTTTTT.

This clonotype came up a few times. V usage is TRBV2 and J usage is TRBJ1-5; weak D call: TRBD1 (5 bases). In germline, CDR1 is SNHLY, CDR2 FYNNEI. This CDR3 has 14 amino acids. V was trimmed by 1 base and J by 7 bases, leaving 11 bases between them. The CDR3 protein is CASSEVGAEQPQHF. DNA for the CDR3: TGTGCCAGCAGTGAAGTCGGGGCCGAACAGCCCCAGCATTTT.

V is TRBV5-1 and J is TRBJ1-6, with D maybe TRBD1 (6 bases). The CDR3 covers 16 residues. Germline V gene sequence: CDR1 SGHRS, CDR2 YFSETQ. The V end was cut by 0 bases, the J end by 9 bases, with 16 bases between. CDR3 region: CASSLEGRGIPSPLHF. The CDR3 DNA reads as TGCGCCAGCAGCTTGGAGGGCAGGGGCATCCCTTCACCCCTCCACTTT.

The gene calls are TRBV7-9 and TRBJ1-1; D is perhaps TRBD1 (5 bases). CDR1 SEHNR and CDR2 FQNEAQ come from the germline V gene (reference sequence). This CDR3 spans 13 amino acids. With 3 bases removed from V and 1 base from J, the gap between germline ends came to 6 bases. CDR3 protein: CASSFQGNTEAFF. For the CDR3, the DNA is TGTGCCAGCAGCTTTCAGGGGAACACTGAAGCTTTCTTT.

This rearrangement joins TRBV15 to TRBJ1-2; a weak D match, TRBD1 (6 bases). The germline V gene has CDR1 LNHNV and CDR2 YYDKDF (reference sequence). CDR3 length equals 14 residues. Trimming removed 1 base from V and 3 bases from J, with 9 bases in between. Written as DNA, the CDR3 is TGTGCCACCAGCAGAGGACAGGAATACTATGGCTACACCTTC. It codes for CATSRGQEYYGYTF.

The chain links TRBV19 to TRBJ1-2; D possibly corresponds to TRBD1 (5 bases). The CDR3 is 14 residues long. V was shortened by 4 bases and J by 0 bases, with 9 bases between the two germline ends. The germline CDR1 and CDR2 sequences are LNHDA and SQIVND (reference sequence). The CDR3: CASSTDRANYGYTF. The CDR3 DNA reads as TGTGCCAGTAGTACAGACAGAGCTAACTATGGCTACACCTTC.

This clonotype was observed once. CDR3 nucleotide sequence: TGTGCCAGCAGGGACACGAGCAATCAGCCCCAGCATTTT. This gives the protein CASRDTSNQPQHF. This rearrangement joins TRBV12-3 or TRBV12-4 to TRBJ1-5; TRBD1 is a possible D gene (5 bases). The V gene lost 6 bases and the J gene lost 1 base, with 7 bases spanning the gap. The CDR3 consists of 13 residues.

The gene calls are TRBV20-1 and TRBJ1-1; D possibly corresponds to TRBD1 (5 bases). V dropped 6 bases and J dropped 1 base, with 18 bases sitting between them. This CDR3 is 15 amino acids long. Per the germline V gene, CDR1 is DFQATT and CDR2 is SNEGSKA (reference sequence). CDR3 residues: CSALRRIRANTEAFF. The CDR3, as DNA: TGCAGTGCACTAAGACGTATCAGGGCGAACACTGAAGCTTTCTTT.